The sequence of this T cell receptor (beta chain) was determined in a study of OX40 agonist ivuxolimab in advanced cancers. Study in general: Patients received intravenous ivuxolimab every 2 weeks at 0.01 to 10 mg/kg. Patients undergoing dose escalation presented with hepatocellular carcinoma, melanoma, renal cell or head and neck cancer. Study-level points and caveats: Relative to CD4+ cells, CD8+ T cells on average had more expanded clones.

To note about this clone: Its antigen is not known.

Sequencing used immunoSEQ multiplex PCR; TCRdb keeps in-frame clones, though not all of them. The repertoire consists of 70,000 to 95,000 clones, with 80% to 90% occurring once and the leading ten covering more than 0.5%. Trimming cost V 2 bases and J 6 bases, with 22 bases left between them. Germline V CDR1 and CDR2: SGHDN, FVKESK. The CDR3 totals 17 residues. The TCR was taken from an adult with an advanced solid tumor such as melanoma, head and neck, liver or kidney cancer. Source: CD4+ or CD8+ T cells sorted from blood, taken in a trial of the OX40 agonist ivuxolimab. The chain joins TRBV14 to TRBJ1-1, with D possibly TRBD1 on 5 matching bases. The CDR3 DNA reads as TGTGCCAGCAGCCAACCACGATCTCAGGGACCTAAGGCTGAAGCTTTCTTT. This encodes CASSQPRSQGPKAEAFF.